The 8 T cell receptor beta chains reported below all come from one sample, sequenced in a study of read filtering for tumor transcriptome and immune sequencing. Molecular barcoded adaptors covering alpha/delta and beta/gamma chains were used on around 400 ng RNA. TCRdb recomputed calls from the reads with MiXCR, one row per CDR3 protein. The sample has more than 55,000 distinct CDR3 sequences, roughly 19% seen once. Sequencing was done on a sample of a population of CD138-negative cells sorted from bone marrow. The receptors derive from a donor aged 40 or older with multiple myeloma.

This clonotype was seen many times. This chain links TRBV28 with TRBJ2-5; unclear D gene. Trimming pared 8 bases from V and 3 bases from J, leaving 13 bases between. The CDR3 totals 13 residues. Germline CDR1 and CDR2: MDHEN and SYDVKM. CDR3 protein: CASSPGQEETQYF. Written as DNA, the CDR3 is TGTGCCAGCTCACCCGGGCAAGAAGAGACCCAGTACTTC.

This clonotype has a count of ten or more. The chain joins TRBV27 to TRBJ2-1, with TRBD2 matching over 13 bases. The CDR3 has 17 residues. Germline lookup yields CDR1 MNHEY and CDR2 SMNVEV (reference sequence). V was clipped by 2 bases and J by 5 bases; unmatched bases: 6. Here the CDR3 DNA reads TGTGCCAGCAGTTTAGAACTAGCGGGAGGGTTGCACAATGAGCAGTTCTTC. Protein: CASSLELAGGLHNEQFF.

This clonotype was counted at least ten times. This chain uses TRBV29-1 with TRBJ1-1; TRBD1 is a possible D gene (6 bases). Germline V gene lookup returns CDR1 SQVTM and CDR2 ANQGSEA. The V end lost 4 bases, the J end lost 4 bases, and 19 bases lay between the germline ends. The CDR3 loop spans 15 amino acids. DNA for the CDR3: TGCAGCGTTGGGGGGGCACCAAGATTTGGCACTGAAGCTTTCTTT. Amino acid sequence: CSVGGAPRFGTEAFF.

As regards this clonotype: This clone may be a read error of a much larger clone one base away. The missing conserved phenylalanine or tryptophan at the end of this CDR3 makes a read error likely. V is TRBV29-1 and J is TRBJ2-5, with TRBD1 matching 10 bases. Germline V lookup: CDR1 SQVTM, CDR2 ANQGSEA. CDR3 length: 14 amino acids. V gave up 4 bases and J gave up 4 bases; unmatched junction bases: 6. The CDR3 region has the DNA TGCAGCGTTGCCGGGACAGGGGCAGGAGAGACCCAGTACTCC. Translation: CSVAGTGAGETQYS.

This clonotype occurred many times. The rearrangement links TRBV6-2 or TRBV6-3 to TRBJ2-5, with D perhaps matching TRBD1 (6 bases). The V gene lost 6 bases and the J gene lost 2 bases, with 13 bases spanning the gap. CDR3 size: 14 residues. Germline CDR1 reads MNHEY; CDR2 reads SVGEGT. CDR3 loop: CASRSRQVQETQYF. DNA of the CDR3: TGTGCCAGCAGATCACGACAGGTGCAAGAGACCCAGTACTTC.

This clonotype was detected ten times or more. The chain couples TRBV5-6 to TRBJ1-5; D may be TRBD1 (6 bases). Germline V gene lookup returns CDR1 SGHDT and CDR2 YYEEEE. V dropped 1 base and J dropped 4 bases, with 9 bases sitting between them. There are 14 residues in the CDR3. CDR3: CASSLWGANQPQHF. The DNA of the CDR3 is TGTGCCAGCAGCTTGTGGGGGGCTAATCAGCCCCAGCATTTT.

This clonotype was detected ten times or more. The chain employs TRBV5-1 and TRBJ2-5, with D hard to call. Germline V gene lookup returns CDR1 SGHRS and CDR2 YFSETQ. With 2 bases removed from V and 2 bases from J, the gap between germline ends came to 7 bases. The CDR3 runs 13 residues. Here the CDR3 DNA reads TGCGCCAGCAGCTTCCGGGTTCAAGAGACCCAGTACTTC. Its translation: CASSFRVQETQYF.

This clonotype was recorded many times. The gene calls are TRBV7-8 and TRBJ2-3; 7 nucleotides agree with TRBD1. This CDR3 is 15 amino acids long. Looked up from germline, CDR1 is SGHVS and CDR2 is FQNEAQ. V gave up 6 bases and J gave up 2 bases; unmatched junction bases: 8. In DNA form, the CDR3 reads TGTGCCAGCAGATGGACAGGAACTTCCACAGATACGCAGTATTTT. It codes for CASRWTGTSTDTQYF.